This is a list of T cell receptor beta chains from one sample in a study of T cells in Graves' hyperthyroidism and ophthalmopathy. TCRdb reanalysed the multiplex PCR reads using MiXCR and keeps one entry per CDR3 protein. The sample lists some 500,000 distinct CDR3 sequences; under 15% were seen once. Input material: blood. These receptors all come from a woman younger than 35 with Graves' hyperthyroidism. The CDR3 runs from the conserved cysteine through the conserved F or W. A D gene is named only where the DNA matches it firmly. Not every row has a clone size; where given, it reads once, few, many or a size class.

abundance	v_gene	d_gene	j_gene	CDR3nt	CDR3aa
many	TRBV20-1	TRBD1	TRBJ2-3	TGCAGTGCTAGAGGTGGGGGACAGGTTGGAGATACGCAGTATTTT	CSARGGGQVGDTQYF
many	TRBV12-3/TRBV12-4	TRBD2	TRBJ2-1	TGTGCCAGCAGCCTGATAGCGGGAAGCTCCTACAATGAGCAGTTCTTC	CASSLIAGSSYNEQFF
-	TRBV7-9	TRBD2	TRBJ2-5	TGTGCCAGCAGCTTAGAAGGGACTAGCGGGCAAGAGACCCAGTACTTC	CASSLEGTSGQETQYF
many	TRBV9	TRBD1	TRBJ2-2	TGTGCCAGCAGACAGGGGTCGGGCACCGGGGAGCTGTTTTTT	CASRQGSGTGELFF
many	TRBV29-1	-	TRBJ2-3	TGCAGCGCCCTGACAACCGATAGCACAGATACGCAGTATTTT	CSALTTDSTDTQYF
many	TRBV11-2	-	TRBJ2-1	TGTGCCAGCAGCTTTTTGGGAGGGCAGTTCTTC	CASSFLGGQFF
many	TRBV24-1	TRBD1	TRBJ2-5	TGTGCCACCAGTGACCTGACAGGGGCTACAGAGACCCAGTACTTC	CATSDLTGATETQYF
many	TRBV7-2	-	TRBJ2-1	TGTGCCAGCAGCCCAGGACTCCGGCAGTTCTTC	CASSPGLRQFF
many	TRBV6-1	-	TRBJ1-1	TGTGCCAGCAGTGAATCAGGGGCTGAAGCTTTCTTT	CASSESGAEAFF
many	TRBV12-3/TRBV12-4	-	TRBJ2-5	TGTGCCAGCAGTTTTCGGCAGAAAGAGACCCAGTACTTC	CASSFRQKETQYF
few	TRBV3-1	-	TRBJ1-2	TGTGCCAGCAGCCAAGAAACAGGGAGGAATGGCTACACCTTC	CASSQETGRNGYTF
many	TRBV12-3/TRBV12-4	TRBD2	TRBJ2-1	TGTGCCAGCACCACACTAACTAGCGGGCCAGGGTATGAGCAGTTCTTC	CASTTLTSGPGYEQFF
many	TRBV7-3	-	TRBJ1-5	TGTGCCAGCAGCTACTCTAATCAGCCCCAGCATTTT	CASSYSNQPQHF
-	TRBV12-3/TRBV12-4	-	TRBJ2-3	TGTGCCAGCAGTCTTTTCACCCGGGCAGATACGCAGTATTTT	CASSLFTRADTQYF
many	TRBV10-3	-	TRBJ1-1	TGTGCCAGCCCTACAGGGAGGCTTGAAGCTTTCTTT	CASPTGRLEAFF
many	TRBV12-3/TRBV12-4	TRBD1	TRBJ1-2	TGTGCCAGCAGATCGACAGGGGACGATGGCTACACCTTC	CASRSTGDDGYTF
-	TRBV19	TRBD2	TRBJ2-1	TGTGCCAGTACGGGGGGGACTAGCGGGAAGGGAAGGGATGAGCAGTTCTTC	CASTGGTSGKGRDEQFF
many	TRBV30	-	TRBJ2-7	TGTGCCTGGGGGGGCTACGAGCAGTACTTC	CAWGGYEQYF
many	TRBV6-2/TRBV6-3	TRBD2	TRBJ2-7	TGTGCCAGCAGTTACGGGACTACGAGCTCCTACGAGCAGTACTTC	CASSYGTTSSYEQYF
few	TRBV7-3	TRBD2	TRBJ2-7	TGTGCCAGCAGCTTAAGGGGCGGGAGCCCCTACGAGCAGTACTTC	CASSLRGGSPYEQYF
many	TRBV12-5	-	TRBJ2-3	TGTGCTAGTGGTTTGCTCCTATGGGTGCTTGGGGGCACAGATACGCAGTATTTT	CASGLLLWVLGGTDTQYF
many	TRBV18	-	TRBJ2-7	TGTGCCAGCTCACCTATTACAGGTCAGGGGAACGAGCAGTACTTC	CASSPITGQGNEQYF
-	TRBV20-1	TRBD2	TRBJ2-3	TGCAGTGCTAGTGCGGGAGGGAGCAGAGATACGCAGTATTTT	CSASAGGSRDTQYF
-	TRBV5-1	-	TRBJ1-5	TGCGCCAGCAGCTTCACGGGGGTAGGGAATCAGCCCCAGCATTTT	CASSFTGVGNQPQHF
few	TRBV11-2	TRBD2	TRBJ2-1	TGTGCCAGCAGCATGACTAGCGGAGCGTACAATGAGCAGTTCTTC	CASSMTSGAYNEQFF
many	TRBV6-6	TRBD1	TRBJ1-2	TGTGCCAGCAGTTACAAGGGACAGGGGAGCTATGGCTACACCTTC	CASSYKGQGSYGYTF
-	TRBV19	TRBD1	TRBJ2-1	TGTGCCAGTAGGGCTCAAACGGGACAGGGTGTCCATGAGCAGTTCTTC	CASRAQTGQGVHEQFF
many	TRBV28	-	TRBJ1-3	TGTGCCAGCAGTTTTTGGGACATAGGCAACTCTGGAAACACCATATATTTT	CASSFWDIGNSGNTIYF
once	TRBV11-2	TRBD2	TRBJ2-3	TGTGCCAGCAGCCAACTAGCGGGAGCGGGTACGCAGTATTTT	CASSQLAGAGTQYF